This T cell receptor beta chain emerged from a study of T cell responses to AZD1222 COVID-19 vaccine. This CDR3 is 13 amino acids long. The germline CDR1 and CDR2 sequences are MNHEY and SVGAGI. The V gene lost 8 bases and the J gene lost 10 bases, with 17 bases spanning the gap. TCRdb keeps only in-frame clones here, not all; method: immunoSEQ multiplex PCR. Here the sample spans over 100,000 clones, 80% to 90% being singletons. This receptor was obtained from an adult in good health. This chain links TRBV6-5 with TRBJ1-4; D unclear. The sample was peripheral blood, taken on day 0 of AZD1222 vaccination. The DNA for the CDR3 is TGTGCCAGCTCAGGCGGAGGGAGCGGAAAACTGTTTTTT. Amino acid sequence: CASSGGGSGKLFF.